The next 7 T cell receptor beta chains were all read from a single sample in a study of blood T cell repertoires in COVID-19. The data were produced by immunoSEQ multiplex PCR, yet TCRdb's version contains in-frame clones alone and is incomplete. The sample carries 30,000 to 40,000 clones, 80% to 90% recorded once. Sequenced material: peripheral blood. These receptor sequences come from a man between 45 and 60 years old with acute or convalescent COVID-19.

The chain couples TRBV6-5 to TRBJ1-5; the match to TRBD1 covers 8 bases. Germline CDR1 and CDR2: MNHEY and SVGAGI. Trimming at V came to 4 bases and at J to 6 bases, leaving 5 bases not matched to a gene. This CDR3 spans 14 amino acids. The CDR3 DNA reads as TGTGCCAGCAGTTGGACAGGGCAGGGTCAGCCCCAGCATTTT. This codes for CASSWTGQGQPQHF.

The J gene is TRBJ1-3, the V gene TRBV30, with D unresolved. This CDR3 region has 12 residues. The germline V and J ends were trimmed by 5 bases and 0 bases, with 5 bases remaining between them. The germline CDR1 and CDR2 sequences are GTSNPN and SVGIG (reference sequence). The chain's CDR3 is CAWSSSGNTIYF. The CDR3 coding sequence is TGTGCCTGGTCCAGCTCTGGAAACACCATATATTTT. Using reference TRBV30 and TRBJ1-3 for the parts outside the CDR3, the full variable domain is SQTIHQWPATLVQPVGSPLSLECTVEGTSNPNLYWYRQAAGRGLQLLFYSVGIGQISSEVPQNLSASRPQDRQFILSSKKLLLSDSGFYLCAWSSSGNTIYFGEGSWLTVV.

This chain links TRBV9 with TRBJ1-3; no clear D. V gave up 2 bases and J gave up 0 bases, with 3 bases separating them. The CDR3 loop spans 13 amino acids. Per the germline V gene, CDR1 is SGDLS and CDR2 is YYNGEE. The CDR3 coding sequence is TGTGCCAGCAGCGTCCGCTCTGGAAACACCATATATTTT. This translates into CASSVRSGNTIYF.

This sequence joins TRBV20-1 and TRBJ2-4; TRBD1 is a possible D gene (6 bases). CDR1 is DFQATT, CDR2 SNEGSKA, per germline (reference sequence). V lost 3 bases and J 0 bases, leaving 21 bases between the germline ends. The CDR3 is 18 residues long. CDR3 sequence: CSASRAATRGIAKNIQYF. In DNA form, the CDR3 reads TGCAGTGCTAGTAGGGCAGCGACCAGGGGAATAGCCAAAAACATTCAGTACTTC.

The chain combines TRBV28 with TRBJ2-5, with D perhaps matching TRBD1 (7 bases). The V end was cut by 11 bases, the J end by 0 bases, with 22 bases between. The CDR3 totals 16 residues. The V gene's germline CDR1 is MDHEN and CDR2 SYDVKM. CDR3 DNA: TGTGCCTGCCGCAGGGGGGCCTCCCGCTACCAAGAGACCCAGTACTTC. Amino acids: CACRRGASRYQETQYF.

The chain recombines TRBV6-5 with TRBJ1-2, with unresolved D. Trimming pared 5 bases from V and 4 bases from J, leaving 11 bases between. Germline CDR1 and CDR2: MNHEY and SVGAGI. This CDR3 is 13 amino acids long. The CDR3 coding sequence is TGTGCCAGCAGTCTAGGACTGATCTATGGCTACACCTTC. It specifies CASSLGLIYGYTF.

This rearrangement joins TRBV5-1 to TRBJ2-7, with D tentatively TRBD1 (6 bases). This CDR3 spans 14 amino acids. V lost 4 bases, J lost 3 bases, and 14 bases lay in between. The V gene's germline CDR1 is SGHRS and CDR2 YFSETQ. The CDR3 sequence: CASSPGQSNYEQYF. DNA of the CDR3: TGCGCCAGCAGCCCCGGACAGTCCAACTACGAGCAGTACTTC.